Listed below are T cell receptor beta chains from one sample, sequenced in a study of T cell changes during pregnancy in multiple sclerosis. The table came from immunoSEQ multiplex PCR; TCRdb's copy has only in-frame clones and leaves some out. The data contain some 80,000 clones, just under 95% of them seen just once; the ten biggest clones take up more than 1%. The sample consisted of peripheral blood, taken in the first trimester of pregnancy. The receptors were sampled from a female donor with multiple sclerosis, enrolled in a pregnancy study. CDR3s include the opening cysteine and the closing phenylalanine or tryptophan. Each record gives: clone size, D gene, V gene, J gene, CDR3 DNA, CDR3 protein. The D gene is left open where the match is weak. The size field is filled for only some rows; it gives once, few, many or a size class.

.	.	TRBV7-9	TRBJ1-6	TGTGCCAGCAGCTTATTACAGGGATTAGTTTCACCCCTCCACTTT	CASSLLQGLVSPLHF
.	TRBD2	TRBV6-5	TRBJ2-1	TGTGCCAGCAGAGGACTAGCGGGGGGTAATAATGAGCAGTTCTTC	CASRGLAGGNNEQFF
.	.	TRBV5-1	TRBJ1-1	TGCGCCAGCAGCTTGGGGTGGGGGGGTGAAGCTTTCTTT	CASSLGWGGEAFF
.	.	TRBV6-1	TRBJ1-1	TGTGCCAGCAGTGCATCAACAGGTGGAACTGAAGCTTTCTTT	CASSASTGGTEAFF
.	.	TRBV18	TRBJ2-7	TGTGCCAGCTCTCCGGTGGGGCCATACGAGCAGTACTTC	CASSPVGPYEQYF
.	TRBD1	TRBV28	TRBJ2-2	TGTGCCAGCGGCCCGGGACAGGCTCCCGGGGAGCTGTTTTTT	CASGPGQAPGELFF
.	.	TRBV28	TRBJ2-6	TGTGCCACCTATCCCTCGTACTCTGGGGCCAACGTCCTGACTTTC	CATYPSYSGANVLTF
.	TRBD2	TRBV5-5	TRBJ2-7	TGTGCCAGCACTCGACTAGCGGGAGTGCGGGAGCAGTACTTC	CASTRLAGVREQYF
.	TRBD1	TRBV2	TRBJ1-5	TGTGCCACAAGGGACGGGACAGGACTCAATCAGCCCCAGCATTTT	CATRDGTGLNQPQHF
.	TRBD2	TRBV4-1	TRBJ2-7	TGCGCCAGCAGCCAAGCCGGGTCCGGGGGGGGGCTCTATGAGCAGTACTTC	CASSQAGSGGGLYEQYF
.	TRBD1	TRBV5-1	TRBJ2-3	TGCGCCAGCAGCGCCCATCCGGGACAGGCCCTTGTGGGTACGCAGTATTTT	CASSAHPGQALVGTQYF
.	.	TRBV4-3	TRBJ1-2	TGCGCCAGCAGCCAAGGTAGTGACGGGAACTATGGCTACACCTTC	CASSQGSDGNYGYTF
few	TRBD1	TRBV6-5	TRBJ1-1	TGTGCCAGCAGAACGATTCAGGGGGGTGGGACTGAAGCTTTCTTT	CASRTIQGGGTEAFF
.	TRBD1	TRBV15	TRBJ2-7	TGTGCCACCAGCAGGGACAGGGGGCGCGAGCAGTACTTC	CATSRDRGREQYF
few	.	TRBV6-6	TRBJ1-2	TGTGCCAGCAGTACCCCTATTCGGGGTGGGGGCTACACCTTC	CASSTPIRGGGYTF
.	.	TRBV9	TRBJ2-7	TGTGCCAGCAGCGTAGGGGTGAGCGGCTCCTACGAGCAGTACTTC	CASSVGVSGSYEQYF